The present entry profiles one T cell receptor beta chain with its context. Its antigen is as yet unknown. The V and J ends lost 4 bases and 3 bases respectively, with 3 bases between them. The V gene's germline CDR1 is SEHNR and CDR2 FQNEAQ (reference sequence). The CDR3 length is 11 residues. The PCR was carried out with 60 Vbeta primers and 13 Jbeta primers. Libraries were prepared by immunoSEQ multiplex PCR; TCRdb keeps only in-frame clonotypes and omits some of them. Among about 200,000 clones listed, about 80% were seen once. The data are from a study of cytomegalovirus exposure and HLA in healthy donors. Study context: An earlier analysis found fewer than 120 million unique TCR beta sequences from 200 million or so T cells.

The study's findings and limits: Generally TCR sequences proved uncommon, though certain public TCRs appeared in numerous donors. The later analysis indicated that the majority of CMV-associated TCR beta chains appeared HLA-restricted. Some V segments, TRBV6-2 and TRBV6-3 among them, were indistinguishable and were therefore excluded.

V gene TRBV7-9 combines with J gene TRBJ1-1; D is unclear. Sequencing input: PBMCs. The source of this sequence is a young woman in good health and CMV-seronegative. In nucleotides, the CDR3 is TGTGCCAGCAGCTCGTACACTGAAGCTTTCTTT. This translates into CASSSYTEAFF.